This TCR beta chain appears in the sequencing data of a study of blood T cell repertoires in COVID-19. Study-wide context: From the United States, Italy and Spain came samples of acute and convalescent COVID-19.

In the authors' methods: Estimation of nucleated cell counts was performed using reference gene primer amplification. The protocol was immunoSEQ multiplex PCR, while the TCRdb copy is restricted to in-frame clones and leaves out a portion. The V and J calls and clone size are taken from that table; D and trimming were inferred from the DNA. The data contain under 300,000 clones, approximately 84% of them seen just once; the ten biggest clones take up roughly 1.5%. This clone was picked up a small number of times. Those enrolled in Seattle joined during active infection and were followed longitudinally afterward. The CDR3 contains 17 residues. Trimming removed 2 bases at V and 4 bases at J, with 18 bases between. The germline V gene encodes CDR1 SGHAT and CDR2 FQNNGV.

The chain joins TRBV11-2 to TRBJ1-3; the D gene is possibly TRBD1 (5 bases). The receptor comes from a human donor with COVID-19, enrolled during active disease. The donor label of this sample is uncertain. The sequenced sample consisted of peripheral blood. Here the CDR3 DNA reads TGTGCCAGCAGCTTACACCCGCAGGGTTCTGTGGGAAACACCATATATTTT. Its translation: CASSLHPQGSVGNTIYF. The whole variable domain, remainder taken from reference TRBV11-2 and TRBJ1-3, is EAGVAQSPRYKIIEKRQSVAFWCNPISGHATLYWYQQILGQGPKLLIQFQNNGVVDDSQLPKDRFSAERLKGVDSTLKIQPAKLEDSAVYLCASSLHPQGSVGNTIYFGEGSWLTVV.